This T cell receptor (beta chain) derives from a study of T cells after yellow fever vaccination. In regard to this clonotype: Antigen specificity is unknown.

Study outcomes and limitations: Relatively few clonotypes were ones that appeared in both CD4 and CD8 compartments. A large majority of primary-vaccination clones showed up again after the booster (just under 97% CD4, about 90% CD8).

TCRdb passed the 5' RACE reads through MiXCR, listing each CDR3 protein once. The table has about 300,000 distinct CDR3 sequences, approximately 3.9% seen once. Germline assignment: CDR1 SEHNR and CDR2 FQNEAQ (reference sequence). This CDR3 spans 13 amino acids. The V end was cut by 4 bases, the J end by 5 bases, with 11 bases between. This chain joins TRBV7-9 and TRBJ1-1; D not resolved. Sequencing used PBMCs, obtained 5 days after the yellow fever booster vaccination. The source of this sequence is a man younger than 35 who received the YFV17D yellow fever vaccine. CDR3 DNA sequence: TGTGCCAGCAGCTCCCTGACCTTAACTGAAGCTTTCTTT. Protein: CASSSLTLTEAFF.